A single sample is the source of the 24 T cell receptor beta chains below, sequenced in a study of T cells in Graves' hyperthyroidism and ophthalmopathy. From RNA transcripts, TCR beta CDR3 regions were amplified. HTBI primers were the set used in a first-round RT-PCR of the TCR CDR3. TCRdb called the multiplex PCR reads again in MiXCR, with one record for every CDR3 protein. The sample lists 500,000 or so distinct CDR3 sequences, about 15% occurring once. The sample consisted of blood. The receptor source for this set is a woman aged 30 to 39 with Graves' ophthalmopathy.

This clonotype occurred many times. V gene TRBV13 combines with J gene TRBJ2-7; 7 positions match TRBD1. The CDR3 runs 13 residues. Germline lookup yields CDR1 PRHDT and CDR2 FYEKMQ (reference sequence). Trimming cost V 3 bases and J 4 bases; bases outside gene matches: 3. For the CDR3, the DNA is TGTGCCAGCAGCTTTGGACAGGTTTACGAGCAGTACTTC. This translates into CASSFGQVYEQYF.

This clonotype came up a few times. The chain couples TRBV19 to TRBJ2-5; 8 positions match TRBD2. The V gene's germline CDR1 is LNHDA and CDR2 SQIVND (reference sequence). The CDR3 is 15 residues long. With V trimmed by 5 bases and J by 9 bases, 14 bases remained unmatched. The CDR3 bases are TGTGCCAGTAGTGGCAGGACTAGCCGGCCAATACCCCAGTACTTC. This encodes CASSGRTSRPIPQYF. Full variable domain (missing parts from reference TRBV19 and TRBJ2-5): DGGITQSPKYLFRKEGQNVTLSCEQNLNHDAMYWYRQDPGQGLRLIYYSQIVNDFQKGDIAEGYSVSREKKESFPLTVTSAQKNPTAFYLCASSGRTSRPIPQYFGPGTRLLVL.

The genes are TRBV20-1 and TRBJ2-1, with a weak D call TRBD1 (6 bases). Trimming stripped 6 bases from V and 0 bases from J, with 15 bases between. Germline CDR1 is DFQATT and CDR2 is SNEGSKA (reference sequence). CDR3 length: 15 residues. In DNA, the CDR3 is TGCAGTGCCGTCTCAGGGGCAAGCTCCTACAATGAGCAGTTCTTC. Translating gives CSAVSGASSYNEQFF.

The rearrangement links TRBV11-2 to TRBJ2-3, with 10 bases lining up with TRBD2. J gave up 6 bases and V 0 bases, and 12 bases lay outside the gene matches. The CDR3 is made up of 18 amino acids. From germline, CDR1 is SGHAT and CDR2 FQNNGV. The DNA for the CDR3 is TGTGCCAGCAGCTTAGAAGCCCTAGCGGGAGCAGCTTGGGATACGCAGTATTTT. The encoded protein is CASSLEALAGAAWDTQYF.

This clonotype was seen a handful of times. The chain has TRBV4-1 and TRBJ2-5; 14 bases agree with TRBD2. The CDR3 runs to 16 residues. Trimming at V came to 5 bases and at J to 6 bases, leaving 8 bases not matched to a gene. The V gene's germline CDR1 is MGHRA and CDR2 YSYEKL. CDR3 sequence (DNA): TGCGCCAGCAGCGTCCCGGGACTAGCGGGAGAGAAGACCCAGTACTTC. This codes for CASSVPGLAGEKTQYF.

This clonotype showed up just a few times. This chain links TRBV24-1 with TRBJ2-7, with a tentative D call TRBD1 (6 bases). V was trimmed by 4 bases and J by 3 bases, leaving 15 bases between them. The germline CDR1 and CDR2 sequences are KGHDR and SFDVKD. The CDR3 is 15 amino acids. The CDR3 sequence: CATSDPSTGYYEQYF. CDR3 bases: TGTGCCACCAGTGACCCATCGACAGGTTACTACGAGCAGTACTTC.

This clonotype was recorded at least ten times. The chain links TRBV5-1 to TRBJ1-5, with D possibly matching TRBD1 (5 bases). Trimming pared 0 bases from V and 5 bases from J, leaving 9 bases between. From germline, CDR1 is SGHRS and CDR2 YFSETQ. The CDR3 runs to 14 residues. Here the CDR3 DNA reads TGCGCCAGCAGCTTGGCCGGGACGGATCAGCCCCAGCATTTT. Protein sequence: CASSLAGTDQPQHF.

The chain has TRBV10-3 and TRBJ2-7; TRBD1 agrees at 8 bases. Germline V gene lookup returns CDR1 ENHRY and CDR2 SYGVKD. The J segment lost 2 bases and the V segment lost 0 bases, leaving 3 bases of the junction unmatched. This CDR3 is 15 amino acids long. The CDR3 sequence: CAISESSGGAYEQYF. The CDR3 nucleotides read TGTGCCATCAGTGAGTCCTCAGGGGGCGCCTACGAGCAGTACTTC.

This clonotype was found many times. This chain uses TRBV18 with TRBJ2-7; TRBD2 is a possible D gene (6 bases). Germline-derived CDR1 and CDR2 are KGHSH and LQKENI. The germline V and J ends were trimmed by 3 bases and 2 bases, with 11 bases remaining between them. The CDR3 consists of 14 residues. The chain's CDR3 is CASSPAGPAYEQYF. The CDR3 bases are TGTGCCAGCTCACCGGCGGGGCCTGCCTACGAGCAGTACTTC. Using reference TRBV18 and TRBJ2-7 for the parts outside the CDR3, the full variable domain is NAGVMQNPRHLVRRRGQEARLRCSPMKGHSHVYWYRQLPEEGLKFMVYLQKENIIDESGMPKERFSAEFPKEGPSILRIQQVVRGDSAAYFCASSPAGPAYEQYFGPGTRLTVT.

This clonotype was observed a handful of times. The chain combines TRBV20-1 with TRBJ2-1; 8 bases match TRBD2. V shed 0 bases and J 6 bases; nucleotides not matched to a gene: 4. Germline V lookup: CDR1 DFQATT, CDR2 SNEGSKA (reference sequence). CDR3 length: 14 residues. CDR3 bases: TGCAGTGCTAGAGATTGGACTAGCTCCAATGAGCAGTTCTTC. Protein sequence: CSARDWTSSNEQFF.

This clonotype was counted at least ten times. CDR3 nucleotides: TGCAGTGCTAGAGATTTTGCGGGAGTGACCCCCTACGAGCAGTACTTC. Protein: CSARDFAGVTPYEQYF. V is TRBV20-1 and J is TRBJ2-7; TRBD2 matches 7 bases. Unmatched junction bases numbered 10, after V lost 0 bases and J lost 2 bases. CDR1 and CDR2 (germline): DFQATT, SNEGSKA (reference sequence). This CDR3 is 16 amino acids long.

This chain uses TRBV9 with TRBJ2-2, with TRBD2 identical over 9 bases. Trimming cost V 4 bases and J 0 bases; bases outside gene matches: 7. The CDR3 consists of 17 residues. Germline assignment: CDR1 SGDLS and CDR2 YYNGEE. The CDR3 reads CASSRRTSGSNTGELFF. CDR3 sequence (DNA): TGTGCCAGCAGCCGACGAACTAGCGGGTCGAACACCGGGGAGCTGTTTTTT.

This clonotype was seen at least ten times. The V gene is TRBV3-1, the J gene TRBJ2-7; the D gene could be TRBD1 or TRBD2 (5 bases each). The CDR3 has 14 amino acids. Germline assignment: CDR1 LGHDT and CDR2 YNNKEL (reference sequence). The ends were cut back, 1 base at V and 5 bases at J, with 12 bases in the middle. CDR3 region: CASSQGGVPHEQYF. Written as DNA, the CDR3 is TGTGCCAGCAGCCAAGGAGGGGTTCCCCACGAGCAGTACTTC.

The sample holds many counts of this clonotype. This rearrangement joins TRBV2 to TRBJ2-1; D not certain. Trimming cost V 8 bases and J 6 bases, with 5 bases left between them. From germline, CDR1 is SNHLY and CDR2 FYNNEI. This CDR3 comprises 10 residues. The CDR3 region is CASGVNEQFF. CDR3 in DNA: TGTGCCAGCGGGGTCAATGAGCAGTTCTTC.

The chain employs TRBV12-3 or TRBV12-4 and TRBJ1-5; weak D call: TRBD1 (5 bases). The CDR3 covers 15 residues. The V and J ends lost 3 bases and 7 bases respectively, with 16 bases between them. CDR3 DNA sequence: TGTGCCAGCAGTTTTATGACAGCAAGGTACCAGCCCCAGCATTTT. Its protein is CASSFMTARYQPQHF.

The CDR3 DNA reads TGTGCCAGCAGTTTAACCAACAGGGGCGAGCAGTACTTC. Translated: CASSLTNRGEQYF. The chain carries TRBV12-3 or TRBV12-4 and TRBJ2-7; 7 bases fit TRBD1. The CDR3 is 13 residues long. V lost 2 bases and J lost 6; bases outside the gene matches: 4.

This clonotype was counted at least ten times. The V call is TRBV20-1, the J call TRBJ2-7; tentative D call: TRBD2 (5 bases). Trimming shortened V by 6 bases and J by 9 bases, and 18 bases separated the two germline ends. CDR1 is DFQATT, CDR2 SNEGSKA, per germline (reference sequence). The CDR3 contains 12 residues. This chain's CDR3 is CSATTTIPGQYF. For the CDR3, the DNA is TGCAGTGCCACGACTACCATCCCGGGGCAGTACTTC.

This clonotype was found many times. The chain couples TRBV7-2 to TRBJ2-2, with 12 bases aligning to TRBD2. V shed 5 bases and J 2 bases; nucleotides not matched to a gene: 3. Germline V lookup: CDR1 SGHTA, CDR2 FQGNSA. The CDR3 length is 16 residues. The CDR3 nucleotides are TGTGCCAGCAGCCGACTAGCGGGGGTTAACACCGGGGAGCTGTTTTTT. Its protein product is CASSRLAGVNTGELFF.

A remark on this clonotype: A junction end diverges from the germline sequence, so it may reflect a read error. The chain recombines TRBV6-5 with TRBJ2-2; D remains unclear. This CDR3 contains 12 residues. Germline CDR1 reads MNHEY; CDR2 reads SVGAGI. The CDR3 spells CACSYGSGELFF. As DNA, the CDR3 is TGTGCCTGCAGTTACGGATCCGGGGAGCTGTTTTTT.

The chain is built from TRBV6-2 or TRBV6-3 and TRBJ2-2; no firm D call. The CDR3 has 14 residues. From germline, CDR1 is MNHEY and CDR2 SVGEGT. Trimming took off 3 bases at V and 6 bases at J, with 11 bases between the two ends. In DNA form, the CDR3 reads TGTGCCAGCAGTTATGTCTTGGGCGCCGGGGAGCTGTTTTTT. As protein: CASSYVLGAGELFF.

This clonotype was seen repeatedly, ten times or more. The V call is TRBV19, the J call TRBJ2-2; the D is unclear. The CDR3 totals 15 residues. Trimming pared 6 bases from V and 0 bases from J, leaving 11 bases between. Germline loops: CDR1 LNHDA, CDR2 SQIVND (reference sequence). The CDR3 here is CASRAGRTNTGELFF. In DNA form, the CDR3 reads TGTGCCAGTAGAGCAGGACGGACGAACACCGGGGAGCTGTTTTTT.

The V call is TRBV5-1, the J call TRBJ1-2; 7 bases align to TRBD1. Germline lookup yields CDR1 SGHRS and CDR2 YFSETQ. CDR3 length: 19 amino acids. The V segment lost 0 bases and the J segment 7 bases; nucleotides outside the gene matches: 21. The CDR3 loop reads CASSLGFRGLDRRTIGYTF. CDR3 nucleotide sequence: TGCGCCAGCAGCTTGGGATTCCGTGGGCTGGACAGGCGGACAATTGGCTACACCTTC.

This clonotype was recorded many times. CDR3 sequence: CASTTHSGRAGEQYF. CDR3 coding DNA: TGTGCCAGCACCACTCATAGCGGGAGGGCCGGAGAGCAGTACTTC. V gene TRBV6-1 combines with J gene TRBJ2-7, with 11 bases matching TRBD2. V lost 7 bases, J lost 7 bases, and 12 bases stayed unmatched. This CDR3 region has 15 residues. The V gene's germline CDR1 is MNHNS and CDR2 SASEGT.

This clonotype has at least ten counts. V and J are TRBV28 and TRBJ2-7; 10 nucleotides align to TRBD1. This CDR3 is built from 14 residues. CDR1 MDHEN and CDR2 SYDVKM come from the germline V gene. Germline trimming cut 5 bases from V and 6 bases from J; bases unmatched to any gene: 7. The CDR3 bases are TGTGCCAGCAGTCCCGGGACAGGGGTTCCCGAGCAGTACTTC. It is translated as CASSPGTGVPEQYF.